This TCR beta chain was retrieved from a study of T cell responses to AZD1222 COVID-19 vaccine. Study-level background: Recipients boosted at about 4 weeks or about 12 weeks are pooled. Study results and limitations: None of the repertoires were sampled until the peak T cell response had passed. Regions left unmutated in variants are reportedly the target of nearly half of spike-specific TCRs.

Germline V lookup: CDR1 MNHEY, CDR2 SMNVEV (reference sequence). The germline V and J ends were trimmed by 3 bases and 3 bases, with 21 bases remaining between them. CDR3 length equals 18 residues. Concerning this clone: What it binds is not known.

Profiled with immunoSEQ multiplex PCR; TCRdb holds only in-frame clones, not every one. The sample lists 150,000 or so clones, about 89% seen once, with approximately 1.9% in the top ten. The chain is built from TRBV27 and TRBJ1-3; maybe TRBD1 (5 bases). The receptor was derived from an adult in good health. Sequenced material: peripheral blood, taken on day 0 of AZD1222 vaccination. CDR3 loop: CASSFSGTDIPRGNTIYF. The CDR3, as DNA: TGTGCCAGCAGTTTCTCCGGGACGGATATCCCTCGTGGAAACACCATATATTTT.